This T cell receptor beta chain emerged from a study of shared clonotypes between healthy human individuals. Study outcomes and limitations: Compared with memory subsets, naive subsets generally had larger estimated richness.

Worth noting for this clone: The antigen is not known.

TCRdb's table, derived via immunoSEQ multiplex PCR, lists solely in-frame clones and lacks some. The sample gives approximately 720,000 clones, about two thirds of which show up once; 1.8% is in the top ten. Sample: memory CD4+ T cells sorted from blood. The subset here: CD45RA-negative fraction. The TCR was taken from a woman aged 30 to 39 in good health.

The CDR3 nucleotides are TGTGCCATCAGGGGCGCGGGAGGTGCGAACACCGGGGAGCTGTTTTTT. Protein sequence: CAIRGAGGANTGELFF. The chain employs TRBV10-3 and TRBJ2-2; 8 positions agree with TRBD2. CDR3 length: 16 amino acids. The V segment lost 6 bases and the J segment 0 bases; nucleotides outside the gene matches: 6. Per germline, CDR1 ENHRY and CDR2 SYGVKD.